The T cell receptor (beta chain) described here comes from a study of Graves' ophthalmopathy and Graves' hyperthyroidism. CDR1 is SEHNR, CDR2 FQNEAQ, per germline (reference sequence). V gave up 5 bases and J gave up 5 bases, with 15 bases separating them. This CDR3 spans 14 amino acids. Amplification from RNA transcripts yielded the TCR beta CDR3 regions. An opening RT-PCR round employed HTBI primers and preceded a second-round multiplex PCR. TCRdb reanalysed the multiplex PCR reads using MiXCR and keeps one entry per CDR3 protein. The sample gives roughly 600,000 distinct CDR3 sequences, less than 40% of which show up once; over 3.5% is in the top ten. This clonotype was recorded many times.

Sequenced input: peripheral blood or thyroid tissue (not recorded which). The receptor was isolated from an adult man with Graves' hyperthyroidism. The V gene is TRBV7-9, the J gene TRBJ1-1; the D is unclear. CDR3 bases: TGTGCCAGCAGCCCTCCGGGATCGACGACTGAAGCTTTCTTT. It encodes CASSPPGSTTEAFF.